The source of this T cell receptor (beta chain) is a study of blood T cells in healthy people across ages. Combining a sample-barcoded 5' primer with a J-beta primer mix, a second PCR ran for about 7 to 12 cycles. From the 5' RACE reads, TCRdb called clonotypes with MiXCR, one entry per CDR3 protein. The sample holds 1.2 million to 1.5 million distinct CDR3 sequences, 42% seen once. Germline CDR1 and CDR2: MNHEY and SVGEGT. The length of the CDR3 is 13 residues. Trimming took off 6 bases at V and 7 bases at J, with 15 bases between the two ends. The TCR sequence derives from a woman under 30 in good health. Input material: blood. V is TRBV6-2 or TRBV6-3 and J is TRBJ1-2; D is perhaps TRBD1 (6 bases). CDR3 sequence (DNA): TGTGCCAGCAGGCCGACAGGTTCGGGTGGCTACACCTTC. Its translation: CASRPTGSGGYTF.